This T cell receptor beta chain was retrieved from a study of cytomegalovirus exposure and HLA in healthy donors. The PCR had 60 Vbeta and 13 Jbeta primers. The data were produced by immunoSEQ multiplex PCR, yet TCRdb's version contains in-frame clones alone and is incomplete. The table lists under 95,000 clones, more than 60% of them singletons, with about 1.9% in the top ten. With regard to this clone: No antigen is known for it.

Whole-study results and caveats: Accounts indicate the classifier identified cytomegalovirus status with strong specificity and sensitivity. A later analysis, which compared TCR beta chains of equal frequency, found the HLA-associated ones more clonally expanded. Researchers reported in a later analysis that a missense DCLRE1C variant was tied to TCR beta V- and J-gene trimming. Most likely, a cluster of highly shared sequence variants arose as a sequencing artifact.

V was cut by 6 bases and J by 4 bases, with 9 bases left in between. This CDR3 region has 12 residues. Germline V gives CDR1 MNHNY, CDR2 SVGAGI (reference sequence). The rearrangement links TRBV6-6 to TRBJ2-5, with D uncertain. The sequenced sample was PBMCs. This TCR came from a boy between 10 and 17 years old in good health and CMV-seronegative. The chain's CDR3 is CASRLLGETQYF. CDR3 in DNA: TGTGCCAGCAGACTATTGGGAGAGACCCAGTACTTC.